The 15 T cell receptor beta chains below all came from one sample that was sequenced in a study of T cells in Graves' hyperthyroidism and ophthalmopathy. TCR beta CDR3 sequences were amplified from RNA transcripts. A set of HTBI primers served as the primers for a first-round RT-PCR of the TCR CDR3. TCRdb re-derived calls from the multiplex PCR reads in MiXCR, one entry per CDR3 protein. There are approximately 360,000 distinct CDR3 sequences in the sample; more than 20% occur only once, and more than 60% lies in the top ten. The sample taken for sequencing was blood. These receptors were collected from a man in his forties or fifties with Graves' hyperthyroidism.

The rearrangement links TRBV3-1 to TRBJ1-4, with D unclear. Germline V gives CDR1 LGHDT, CDR2 YNNKEL (reference sequence). The CDR3 covers 15 residues. Between the trimmed V and J ends, which lost 1 base and 0 bases, there was a span of 6 bases. CDR3 amino acids: CASSQGGTTNEKLFF. As DNA, the CDR3 is TGTGCCAGCAGCCAAGGAGGGACAACTAATGAAAAACTGTTTTTT.

This clonotype showed up many times. This chain links TRBV3-1 with TRBJ1-1; D is perhaps TRBD1 (5 bases). V was cut by 4 bases and J by 3 bases, with 12 bases left in between. The CDR3 loop spans 14 amino acids. From germline, CDR1 is LGHDT and CDR2 YNNKEL (reference sequence). CDR3 DNA: TGTGCCAGCAGCCCACCTACAGGTGACACTGAAGCTTTCTTT. Residues: CASSPPTGDTEAFF.

The V gene is TRBV9, the J gene TRBJ2-2, with D perhaps TRBD2 (7 bases). Between the trimmed V and J ends, which lost 4 bases and 7 bases, there was a span of 20 bases. This CDR3 is built from 16 residues. The germline gives CDR1 SGDLS, CDR2 YYNGEE. CDR3 DNA sequence: TGTGCCAGCAGCACAGCGGGAACAGGGTCGGTCGGGGAGCTGTTTTTT. This gives the protein CASSTAGTGSVGELFF.

This clonotype was seen a few times. At one end, the junction sequence differs from germline, possibly due to a read error. The rearrangement joins TRBV28 to TRBJ1-6, with D uncertain. CDR1 and CDR2 (germline): MDHEN, SYDVKM. The CDR3 spans 16 residues. As DNA, the CDR3 is TGTGCCAGCAGTTTGCTGGAGAATAACTATAATTCACTCCTCCACTTT. As protein: CASSLLENNYNSLLHF.

With respect to this clonotype: An end of the junction differs from the germline gene, which may be a read error. The J gene is TRBJ2-1, the V gene TRBV7-8; the match to TRBD2 covers 11 bases. The germline V gene encodes CDR1 SGHVS and CDR2 FQNEAQ. The CDR3 consists of 16 residues. The CDR3 loop reads CASSLGTSGFYNEQFF. In DNA form, the CDR3 reads TGTGCCAGCAGTTTAGGGACTAGCGGATTCTACAATGAGCAGTTCTTC.

This clonotype has just a few counts. V is TRBV28 and J is TRBJ2-7; no clear D gene. CDR1 and CDR2 (germline): MDHEN, SYDVKM. The CDR3 is made up of 16 amino acids. V gave up 4 bases and J gave up 7 bases, with 23 bases separating them. CDR3 residues: CASSSKWVVRSREQYF. For the CDR3, the DNA is TGTGCCAGCAGTTCCAAGTGGGTTGTCCGTTCTAGGGAGCAGTACTTC.

In this sample, this clonotype turned up a few times. The V and J genes are TRBV11-3 and TRBJ2-2, with 10 bases lining up with TRBD2. Germline V gives CDR1 SGHNT, CDR2 YENEEA. V gave up 2 bases and J gave up 9 bases; unmatched junction bases: 6. This CDR3 spans 15 amino acids. CDR3 DNA sequence: TGTGCCAGCAGCTTACAAGCGGGAGGGCCTAGGGAGCTGTTTTTT. Translating gives CASSLQAGGPRELFF.

This chain links TRBV10-3 with TRBJ1-2; D unclear. The CDR3 totals 13 residues. Germline V gene sequence: CDR1 ENHRY, CDR2 SYGVKD. The V and J ends lost 3 bases and 0 bases respectively, with 5 bases between them. CDR3 DNA sequence: TGTGCCATCAGTGAATCAGCTAACTATGGCTACACCTTC. Its translation is CAISESANYGYTF.

The genes are TRBV12-3 or TRBV12-4 and TRBJ1-2; no clear D. The CDR3 has 12 amino acids. Trimming pared 3 bases from V and 1 base from J, leaving 3 bases between. CDR3 DNA: TGTGCCAGCAGTTTTGTTAACTATGGCTACACCTTC. This gives the protein CASSFVNYGYTF.

A few counts support this clonotype. The J gene is TRBJ2-5, the V gene TRBV29-1; D is unresolved. The CDR3 contains 12 residues. The V end was cut by 4 bases, the J end by 3 bases, with 9 bases between. In germline, CDR1 is SQVTM, CDR2 ANQGSEA. CDR3 DNA: TGCAGCGTTGGTGGAGAAGAAGAGACCCAGTACTTC. The encoded protein is CSVGGEEETQYF.

This chain links TRBV5-6 with TRBJ1-6; TRBD1 aligns across 8 bases. The CDR3 runs 15 residues. Trimming cost V 6 bases and J 9 bases; bases outside gene matches: 11. Looked up from germline, CDR1 is SGHDT and CDR2 is YYEEEE. For the CDR3, the DNA is TGTGCCAGCAACATAGGTGGACAGGGAGCTTCACCCCTCCACTTT. Residues: CASNIGGQGASPLHF.

The V call is TRBV4-1, the J call TRBJ2-7; 13 bases line up with TRBD2. The CDR3 is made up of 16 amino acids. Trimming took 0 bases from V and 5 from J; bases not matched to a gene: 4. In germline, CDR1 is MGHRA, CDR2 YSYEKL. The CDR3 bases are TGCGCCAGCAGCCAAGAACTAGCGGGAGGGCCTAACGAGCAGTACTTC. This encodes CASSQELAGGPNEQYF.

This clonotype occurred a few times. The chain uses TRBV7-2 and TRBJ2-1; 10 bases agree with TRBD2. J gave up 0 bases and V 6 bases, and 14 bases lay outside the gene matches. The germline CDR1 and CDR2 sequences are SGHTA and FQGNSA. The CDR3 length is 19 residues. The CDR3 here is CASSQHPTGLAASYNEQFF. The CDR3 coding sequence is TGTGCCAGCAGTCAACATCCGACAGGACTAGCGGCCTCCTACAATGAGCAGTTCTTC.

This clonotype was recorded many times. The chain is built from TRBV12-3 or TRBV12-4 and TRBJ2-7; 8 bases map to TRBD2. CDR3 length equals 16 residues. V trimming: 3 bases; J trimming: 7 bases; junction bases outside the gene matches: 14. The CDR3 is CASSLVGTGGPEEQYF. As DNA, the CDR3 is TGTGCCAGCAGTTTGGTAGGGACGGGAGGGCCGGAAGAGCAGTACTTC.

This clonotype was picked up many times. The chain carries TRBV20-1 and TRBJ1-1; D not certain. The CDR3 runs 12 residues. Germline V gene sequence: CDR1 DFQATT, CDR2 SNEGSKA (reference sequence). V lost 5 bases and J lost 0, with 7 bases in between. DNA for the CDR3: TGCAGTGCTGATACAGTGAACACTGAAGCTTTCTTT. It yields the protein CSADTVNTEAFF.